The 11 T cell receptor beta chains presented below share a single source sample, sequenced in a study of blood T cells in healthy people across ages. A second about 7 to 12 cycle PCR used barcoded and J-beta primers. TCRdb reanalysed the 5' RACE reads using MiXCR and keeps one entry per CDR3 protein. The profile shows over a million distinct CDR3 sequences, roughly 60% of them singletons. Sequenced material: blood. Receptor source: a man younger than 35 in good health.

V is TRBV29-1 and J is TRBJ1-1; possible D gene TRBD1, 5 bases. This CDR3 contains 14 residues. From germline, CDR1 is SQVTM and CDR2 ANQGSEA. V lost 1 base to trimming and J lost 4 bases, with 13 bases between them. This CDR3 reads CSVEAPGSGTEAFF. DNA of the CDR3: TGCAGCGTTGAAGCCCCAGGGTCGGGCACTGAAGCTTTCTTT.

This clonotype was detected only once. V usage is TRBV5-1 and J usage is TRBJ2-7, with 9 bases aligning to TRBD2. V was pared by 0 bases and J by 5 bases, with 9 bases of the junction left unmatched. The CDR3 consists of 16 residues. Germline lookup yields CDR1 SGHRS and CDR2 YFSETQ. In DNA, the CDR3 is TGCGCCAGCAGCTTGGCCAGGAGCGGGAGGCCCAACGAGCAGTACTTC. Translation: CASSLARSGRPNEQYF.

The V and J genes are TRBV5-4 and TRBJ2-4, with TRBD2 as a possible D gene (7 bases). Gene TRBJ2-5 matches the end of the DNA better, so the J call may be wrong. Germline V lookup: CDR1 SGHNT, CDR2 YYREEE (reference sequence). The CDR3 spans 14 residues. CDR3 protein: CASSLPGGKETQYF. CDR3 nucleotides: TGTGCCAGCAGCCTCCCGGGGGGCAAGGAGACCCAGTACTTC.

The CDR3 protein is CASSFVGDTSTEAFF. CDR3 sequence (DNA): TGTGCCAGCAGTTTTGTGGGAGACACTAGCACTGAAGCTTTCTTT. The chain carries TRBV12-3 or TRBV12-4 and TRBJ1-1; D gene unclear. The CDR3 spans 15 residues. Trimming took off 3 bases at V and 4 bases at J, with 15 bases between the two ends.

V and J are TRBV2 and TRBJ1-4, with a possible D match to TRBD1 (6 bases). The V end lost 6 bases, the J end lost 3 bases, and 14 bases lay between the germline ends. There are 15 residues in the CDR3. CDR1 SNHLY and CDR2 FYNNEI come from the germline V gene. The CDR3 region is CASRPGHLSNEKLFF. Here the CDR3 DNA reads TGTGCCAGCAGGCCGGGACACCTGTCTAATGAAAAACTGTTTTTT. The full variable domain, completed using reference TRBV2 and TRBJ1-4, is EPEVTQTPSHQVTQMGQEVILRCVPISNHLYFYWYRQILGQKVEFLVSFYNNEISEKSEIFDDQFSVERPDGSNFTLKIRSTKLEDSAMYFCASRPGHLSNEKLFFGSGTQLSVL.

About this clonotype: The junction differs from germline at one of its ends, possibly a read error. For the CDR3, the DNA is TGTGCCAGCAGCTTAATCGGGCGGGGGGTCGAAATTACCTACAAGGAGCAGTTCTTC. Translating it yields CASSLIGRGVEITYKEQFF. The genes are TRBV7-9 and TRBJ2-1; 8 bases fit TRBD2. The CDR3 is 19 residues long. CDR1 is SEHNR and CDR2 is FQNEAQ in the germline V gene (reference sequence).

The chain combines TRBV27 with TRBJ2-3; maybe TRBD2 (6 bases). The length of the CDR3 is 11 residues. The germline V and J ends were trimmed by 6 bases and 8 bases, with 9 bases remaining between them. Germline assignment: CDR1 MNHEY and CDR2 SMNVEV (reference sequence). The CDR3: CASSWGLTQYF. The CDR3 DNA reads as TGTGCCAGCAGCTGGGGACTTACGCAGTATTTT.

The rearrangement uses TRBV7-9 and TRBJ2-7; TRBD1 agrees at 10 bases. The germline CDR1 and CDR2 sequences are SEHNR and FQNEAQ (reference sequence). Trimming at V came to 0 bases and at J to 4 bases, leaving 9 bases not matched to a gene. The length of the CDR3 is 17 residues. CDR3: CASSLAFETGGLYEQYF. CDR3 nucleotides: TGTGCCAGCAGCTTAGCGTTCGAGACAGGGGGCTTGTACGAGCAGTACTTC.

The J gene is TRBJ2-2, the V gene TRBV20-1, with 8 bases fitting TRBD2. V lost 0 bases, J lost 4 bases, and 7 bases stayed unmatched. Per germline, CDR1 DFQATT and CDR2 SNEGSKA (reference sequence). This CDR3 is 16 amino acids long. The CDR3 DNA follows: TGCAGTGCTAGAGATCTATCCAGCGGGAGCACCGGGGAGCTGTTTTTT. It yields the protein CSARDLSSGSTGELFF.

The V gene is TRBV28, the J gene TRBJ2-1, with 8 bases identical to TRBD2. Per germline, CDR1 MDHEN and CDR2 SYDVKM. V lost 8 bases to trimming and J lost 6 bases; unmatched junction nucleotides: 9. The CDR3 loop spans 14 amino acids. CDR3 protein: CASFDFGGGNEQFF. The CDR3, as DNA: TGTGCCAGCTTTGATTTCGGGGGGGGCAATGAGCAGTTCTTC.

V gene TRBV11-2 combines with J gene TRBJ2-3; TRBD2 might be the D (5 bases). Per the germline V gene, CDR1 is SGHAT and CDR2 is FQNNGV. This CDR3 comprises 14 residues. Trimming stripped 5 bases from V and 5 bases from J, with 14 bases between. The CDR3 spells CASSPSYSGDTQYF. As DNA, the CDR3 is TGTGCCAGCAGCCCTAGCTACTCCGGAGATACGCAGTATTTT.